The 15 T cell receptor beta chains below come from one sample, sequenced in a study of cytomegalovirus exposure and HLA in healthy donors. The PCR was carried out with 60 Vbeta primers and 13 Jbeta primers. TCRdb's copy holds only in-frame clones and misses some; the assay was immunoSEQ multiplex PCR. The data contain some 120,000 clones, around 70% of them seen just once; the ten biggest clones take up around 4.9%. The sequenced material came from PBMCs. The receptors derive from a man aged 25-40 years in good health and CMV-seropositive.

For the CDR3, the DNA is TGTGCCAGCGGCCCGGACAGGCGTAATTCACCCCTCCACTTT. This codes for CASGPDRRNSPLHF. This chain links TRBV6-5 with TRBJ1-6; TRBD1 matches at 7 bases. The CDR3 contains 14 residues. The germline V gene has CDR1 MNHEY and CDR2 SVGAGI. J was trimmed by 6 bases and V by 8 bases; bases with no gene match: 7.

This clone showed up just a few times. CDR3 sequence (DNA): TGTGCCAGCAGACCACAGGACATGAACACTGAAGCTTTCTTT. The encoded protein is CASRPQDMNTEAFF. This chain joins TRBV2 and TRBJ1-1; tentatively, D is TRBD1 (5 bases). Germline V lookup: CDR1 SNHLY, CDR2 FYNNEI. The CDR3 totals 14 residues. The V end was cut by 6 bases, the J end by 0 bases, with 11 bases between.

DNA of the CDR3: TGTGCCAGCGGTAGCAACACTGAAGCTTTCTTT. Translating it yields CASGSNTEAFF. V is TRBV25-1 and J is TRBJ1-1; D is ambiguous. The CDR3 extends over 11 amino acids. CDR1 is MGHDK, CDR2 SYGVNS, per germline. Deletions cut 8 bases from V and 2 bases from J, with 6 bases between.

The chain is built from TRBV14 and TRBJ2-6, with TRBD1 matching over 9 bases. The CDR3 is made up of 16 amino acids. CDR1 and CDR2 from the germline V gene are SGHDN and FVKESK. V lost 10 bases to trimming and J lost 3 bases; unmatched junction nucleotides: 10. The CDR3 loop reads CATRPDRGGGANVLTF. CDR3 in DNA: TGTGCCACCCGGCCGGACAGGGGAGGTGGGGCCAACGTCCTGACTTTC.

In this sample, this clone turned up once. CDR3 amino acids: CASSSRYQETQYF. In DNA form, the CDR3 reads TGTGCCAGCAGTTCCCGGTACCAAGAGACCCAGTACTTC. The chain links TRBV27 to TRBJ2-5; D gene unclear. The germline gives CDR1 MNHEY, CDR2 SMNVEV (reference sequence). The CDR3 runs 13 residues. Trimming removed 4 bases at V and 0 bases at J, with 6 bases between.

This clone was seen more than once but under ten times. CDR3 loop: CASRTTNTGELFF. CDR3 nucleotides: TGTGCCAGCCGCACAACGAACACCGGGGAGCTGTTTTTT. This chain uses TRBV28 with TRBJ2-2; no clear D gene. Germline V CDR1 and CDR2: MDHEN, SYDVKM. CDR3 size: 13 residues. The ends were cut back, 8 bases at V and 0 bases at J, with 7 bases in the middle. The whole variable domain, filled in from reference TRBV28 and TRBJ2-2, reads DVKVTQSSRYLVKRTGEKVFLECVQDMDHENMFWYRQDPGLGLRLIYFSYDVKMKEKGDIPEGYSVSREKKERFSLILESASTNQTSMYLCASRTTNTGELFFGEGSRLTVL.

V is TRBV5-1 and J is TRBJ1-3; weak D call: TRBD1 (6 bases). CDR1 and CDR2 from the germline V gene are SGHRS and YFSETQ. Trimming left V 4 bases short and J 1 base short, with 9 bases between. The CDR3 loop spans 14 amino acids. The CDR3 DNA sequence: TGCGCCAGCAGCGCTAGGGGGTCTGGAAACACCATATATTTT. Protein sequence: CASSARGSGNTIYF.

The chain employs TRBV19 and TRBJ1-2, with D unresolved. The germline V and J ends were trimmed by 6 bases and 4 bases, with 3 bases remaining between them. In germline, CDR1 is LNHDA, CDR2 SQIVND (reference sequence). This CDR3 has 10 residues. CDR3 sequence reads: CASRSYGYTF. For the CDR3, the DNA is TGTGCCAGTAGGAGCTATGGCTACACCTTC.

The chain recombines TRBV4-2 with TRBJ2-3, with 9 bases aligning to TRBD1. V lost 1 base to trimming and J lost 1 base; unmatched junction nucleotides: 6. Germline V gene data show CDR1 as LGHNA and CDR2 as YNFKEQ. This CDR3 region has 17 residues. For the CDR3, the DNA is TGTGCCAGCAGCCAAGGGACAGGGGCAGTCGGCACAGATACGCAGTATTTT. The encoded protein is CASSQGTGAVGTDTQYF.

This clone is a singleton in its sample. One end of the junction fails to match germline, which may point to a read error. This chain connects TRBV11-3 to TRBJ2-1; D uncertain. CDR3 length equals 17 residues. The germline V gene has CDR1 SGHNT and CDR2 YENEEA. CDR3 sequence reads: CASSLDPARGPYNEQLF. CDR3 nucleotides: TGTGCCAGCAGCTTAGACCCCGCCCGCGGTCCCTACAATGAGCAGCTCTTC.

The gene calls are TRBV2 and TRBJ2-7; TRBD2 agrees at 10 bases. This CDR3 contains 13 residues. V lost 5 bases to trimming and J lost 3 bases; unmatched junction nucleotides: 1. The germline V gene encodes CDR1 SNHLY and CDR2 FYNNEI. CDR3 in amino acids: CASSWTSGYEQYF. The CDR3 coding sequence is TGTGCCAGCAGTTGGACTAGCGGCTACGAGCAGTACTTC.

This clone has just one count. The genes are TRBV5-4 and TRBJ2-2; 8 nucleotides line up with TRBD2. Germline V lookup: CDR1 SGHNT, CDR2 YYREEE (reference sequence). The CDR3 is made up of 15 amino acids. Trimming removed 4 bases from V and 3 bases from J; junction bases left unmatched: 5. The CDR3, as DNA: TGTGCCAGCAGCCCAGCGGGGGCCTACACCGGGGAGCTGTTTTTT. It encodes CASSPAGAYTGELFF.

The chain carries TRBV11-2 and TRBJ1-4; D call uncertain. Germline V lookup: CDR1 SGHAT, CDR2 FQNNGV. CDR3 length equals 14 residues. The V and J ends lost 0 bases and 12 bases respectively, with 14 bases between them. The CDR3, as DNA: TGTGCCAGCAGCTTAGATCGATTCGGGAGTCAACTGTTTTTT. The encoded protein is CASSLDRFGSQLFF.

This chain connects TRBV5-4 to TRBJ2-5; TRBD2 aligns across 11 bases. With 5 bases clipped from V and 1 base from J, the junction kept 4 bases outside the gene matches. Germline loops: CDR1 SGHNT, CDR2 YYREEE (reference sequence). This CDR3 is built from 15 residues. CDR3 sequence reads: CASSSTSGGQETQYF. CDR3 DNA: TGTGCCAGCAGTTCTACTAGCGGGGGCCAAGAGACCCAGTACTTC.

V usage is TRBV5-1 and J usage is TRBJ2-3; tentatively, D is TRBD1 (5 bases). CDR3 size: 18 residues. Trimming removed 3 bases at V and 2 bases at J, with 22 bases between. The germline V gene encodes CDR1 SGHRS and CDR2 YFSETQ. For the CDR3, the DNA is TGCGCCAGCAGCTACGCCCCTTTCGACAGTGTCAACACAGATACGCAGTATTTT. It is translated as CASSYAPFDSVNTDTQYF.